Included here is one T cell receptor beta chain sequence, with context. The antigen remains unidentified. General study points: The larger-cohort validation was restricted to a single TCR beta V-J rearrangement rather than whole repertoires. Tumor Treg TCRs overlapped most with tumor naive CD4+ cells.

The germline V and J ends were trimmed by 1 base and 8 bases, with 15 bases remaining between them. This CDR3 comprises 14 residues. Germline loops: CDR1 SGHKS, CDR2 YYEKEE (reference sequence). Treg sorting used a CD4+CD25+CD127-/low gate. Full-length variable regions came from constant-region reverse primers plus semi-nested Nested Universal Primer A PCR. One entry per CDR3 protein, called by TCRdb with MiXCR from the 5' RACE reads. Among some 32,000 distinct CDR3 sequences listed, roughly 27% were seen once. Sequenced: tumor-infiltrating Tregs sorted from the breast tumor. The TCR comes from a female donor with breast cancer. The genes are TRBV5-5 and TRBJ1-1, with D unclear. Here the CDR3 DNA reads TGTGCCAGCAGCTTGCAGGCCGATTCAAGGGAAGCTTTCTTT. Translation gives CASSLQADSREAFF.